These T cell receptor beta chains were read from a single sample in a study of CD8+ T cells in alopecia areata. Using immunoSEQ multiplex PCR, the repertoire was profiled, and TCRdb retains in-frame clones only, with some absent. In the table there are some 88,000 clones, 44% of which are singletons. The input for sequencing was CD8+ T cells sorted from blood, taken at week 24, from a patient treated with tofacitinib. Every receptor here comes from a human donor with alopecia areata. The CDR3 runs from the conserved cysteine through the conserved F or W. D genes are given only for firm matches. Not all rows give a size; the values are once, few, many and, for expanded clones, a class.

j_gene	d_gene	abundance	v_gene	CDR3aa	CDR3nt
TRBJ2-1	TRBD1	few	TRBV9	CASSVGTGINEQFF	TGTGCCAGCAGCGTAGGGACAGGGATCAATGAGCAGTTCTTC
TRBJ2-7	-	medium-sized	TRBV6-1	CASSETLSYEQYF	TGTGCCAGCAGTGAAACTCTCTCCTACGAGCAGTACTTC
TRBJ2-1	-	-	TRBV11-2	CASSSGDNEQFF	TGTGCCAGCAGCTCCGGAGACAATGAGCAGTTCTTC
TRBJ1-2	-	-	TRBV27	CASSLSSEGLTHHGYTF	TGTGCCAGCAGTTTATCCTCTGAGGGGCTAACTCATCATGGCTACACCTTC
TRBJ2-1	TRBD1	-	TRBV9	CASSSYRDSDLYNEQFF	TGTGCCAGCAGCTCATACCGGGACAGTGATCTCTACAATGAGCAGTTCTTC
TRBJ2-1	-	-	TRBV15	CATSSDRRGNEQFF	TGTGCCACCAGCAGTGATCGTCGCGGGAATGAGCAGTTCTTC
TRBJ1-5	-	-	TRBV30	CAWSPGTHSNQPQHF	TGTGCCTGGAGCCCCGGGACGCATAGCAATCAGCCCCAGCATTTT
TRBJ2-7	-	-	TRBV19	CASTGAAYEQYF	TGTGCCAGTACAGGGGCCGCCTACGAGCAGTACTTC
TRBJ2-7	TRBD2	-	TRBV5-1	CATNPGLAGDEQYF	TGCGCCACCAACCCAGGACTAGCGGGAGACGAGCAGTACTTC
TRBJ1-1	-	-	TRBV9	CASSAVDGEAFF	TGTGCCAGCAGCGCCGTCGACGGTGAAGCTTTCTTT
TRBJ2-7	-	-	TRBV29-1	CSVLDPLEGYEQYF	TGCAGCGTGCTTGACCCCCTGGAGGGATACGAGCAGTACTTC
TRBJ2-7	-	-	TRBV29-1	CSVEMSAPYEQYF	TGCAGCGTTGAAATGAGCGCTCCCTACGAGCAGTACTTC
TRBJ2-1	-	-	TRBV6-1	CASTERTKYNEQFF	TGTGCCAGCACCGAGAGGACAAAATACAATGAGCAGTTCTTC
TRBJ2-1	-	-	TRBV4-1	CASSLYRGEQFF	TGCGCCAGCAGCCTCTATAGGGGTGAGCAGTTCTTC
TRBJ2-7	TRBD1	once	TRBV30	CAWAGTGAYEQYF	TGTGCCTGGGCAGGGACAGGGGCCTACGAGCAGTACTTC
TRBJ2-1	-	-	TRBV4-1	CASHPGGAPGEQFF	TGCGCCAGCCACCCTGGCGGGGCTCCGGGTGAGCAGTTCTTC
TRBJ2-4	-	once	TRBV4-1	CASSQDNHGTKNIQYF	TGCGCCAGCAGCCAAGATAACCACGGGACCAAAAACATTCAGTACTTC
TRBJ2-1	TRBD2	-	TRBV7-9	CASSLVIAGDYNEQFF	TGTGCCAGCAGCTTAGTCATAGCGGGAGACTACAATGAGCAGTTCTTC
TRBJ1-1	-	few	TRBV9	CASSVAGMNTEAFF	TGTGCCAGCAGCGTAGCCGGGATGAACACTGAAGCTTTCTTT
TRBJ2-3	-	-	TRBV9	CASSDGDTQYF	TGTGCCAGCAGCGACGGAGATACGCAGTATTTT